This TCR beta chain appears in the sequencing data of a study of T cells in Graves' hyperthyroidism and ophthalmopathy. RNA transcripts yielded amplified TCR beta CDR3 regions. HTBI primers were employed in a first-round RT-PCR of the TCR CDR3. TCRdb reanalysed the multiplex PCR reads using MiXCR and keeps one entry per CDR3 protein. The repertoire consists of 600,000 to 800,000 distinct CDR3 sequences, with about a third occurring once and the leading ten covering approximately 31%. The receptor comes from a woman in her thirties or forties with Graves' hyperthyroidism. Sequenced: blood.

The CDR3 loop is CAINREGRTDTQYF. The CDR3 DNA reads TGTGCCATAAATCGGGAGGGCCGGACAGATACGCAGTATTTT. The chain couples TRBV10-3 to TRBJ2-3, with 8 bases identical to TRBD2. CDR1 and CDR2 from the germline V gene are ENHRY and SYGVKD. V shed 9 bases and J 3 bases; nucleotides not matched to a gene: 8. The CDR3 has 14 residues.